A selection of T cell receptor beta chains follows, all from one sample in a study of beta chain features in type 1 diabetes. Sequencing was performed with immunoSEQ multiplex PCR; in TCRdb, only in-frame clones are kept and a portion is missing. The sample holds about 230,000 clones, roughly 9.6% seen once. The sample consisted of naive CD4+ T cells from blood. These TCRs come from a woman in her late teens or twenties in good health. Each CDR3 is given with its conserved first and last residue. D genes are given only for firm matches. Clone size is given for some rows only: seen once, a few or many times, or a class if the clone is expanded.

TGCGCCAGCAGCTTAAGACAGGGCCTTTACGAGCAGTACTTC	CASSLRQGLYEQYF	few	TRBJ2-7	TRBD1	TRBV5-1
TGCGCCAGCAGCTTGATAGCGGACTCCTACGAGCAGTACTTC	CASSLIADSYEQYF	few	TRBJ2-7	.	TRBV5-1
TGTGCCAGCAGCTCGAGCGGGGTCTACGAGCAGTACTTC	CASSSSGVYEQYF	.	TRBJ2-7	TRBD2	TRBV5-4
TGCGCCAGCAGCCAAGTCGAGGACAGCTATCAGCCCCAGCATTTT	CASSQVEDSYQPQHF	few	TRBJ1-5	.	TRBV4-1
TGTGCCAGCCGAGGAGCACGCAGGAACACTGAAGCTTTCTTT	CASRGARRNTEAFF	few	TRBJ1-1	.	TRBV4-2
TGTGCCAGCAGCTCGGGAGTCGCTTCCAATCAGCCCCAGCATTTT	CASSSGVASNQPQHF	few	TRBJ1-5	.	TRBV7-2
TGTGCCAGCAGCCGACAGGGGTTCTACGAGCAGTACTTC	CASSRQGFYEQYF	.	TRBJ2-7	TRBD1	TRBV7-2
TGTGCCAGCAGTGAAGGGGCTAGCGGGTATTACAATGAGCAGTTCTTC	CASSEGASGYYNEQFF	.	TRBJ2-1	TRBD2	TRBV6-1
TGTGCCAGCAGAACGGGGGCGGGAGGGCCTCGGGAGACCCAGTACTTC	CASRTGAGGPRETQYF	few	TRBJ2-5	TRBD2	TRBV5-5
TGTGCCAGCAGCGTAGTAGGAGGAGTATCTGGAAACACCATATATTTT	CASSVVGGVSGNTIYF	.	TRBJ1-3	.	TRBV9
TGTGCCAGCAGCCAGGGCCCTCAAGGGAACACTGAAGCTTTCTTT	CASSQGPQGNTEAFF	few	TRBJ1-1	.	TRBV4-2
TGTGCCAGCAGCGGGGGGACAGGGCCAAACACTGAAGCTTTCTTT	CASSGGTGPNTEAFF	.	TRBJ1-1	TRBD1	TRBV5-5
TGCGCCAGCAGCTTCGGACTAGCGGGTGGGAATGAGCAGTTCTTC	CASSFGLAGGNEQFF	.	TRBJ2-1	TRBD2	TRBV5-1
TGTGCCAGCAGCCGAGGACTAGCCGACAATGAGCAGTTCTTC	CASSRGLADNEQFF	few	TRBJ2-1	TRBD2	TRBV4-2
TGTGCCAGCAGCGGACAGGGTTCGGGAGAGCAGTACTTC	CASSGQGSGEQYF	few	TRBJ2-7	TRBD1	TRBV11-3
TGTGCCAGCAGCGTAGCGGGGACTTCCACAGATACGCAGTATTTT	CASSVAGTSTDTQYF	.	TRBJ2-3	.	TRBV9
TGTGCCAGCGGCCCGATGCGGGAGCAGTTCTTC	CASGPMREQFF	few	TRBJ2-1	.	TRBV28
TGTGCCAGCAGCCGCCTAGCGGGGGGGTCCTACAATGAGCAGTTCTTC	CASSRLAGGSYNEQFF	.	TRBJ2-1	TRBD2	TRBV4-2
TGTGCCAGCAGGCAAACACAGGGGCATTCACCCCTCCACTTT	CASRQTQGHSPLHF	.	TRBJ1-6	TRBD1	TRBV2
TGCAGCGTTGATATGGGGCCAGGTGGCTACACCTTC	CSVDMGPGGYTF	few	TRBJ1-2	.	TRBV29-1